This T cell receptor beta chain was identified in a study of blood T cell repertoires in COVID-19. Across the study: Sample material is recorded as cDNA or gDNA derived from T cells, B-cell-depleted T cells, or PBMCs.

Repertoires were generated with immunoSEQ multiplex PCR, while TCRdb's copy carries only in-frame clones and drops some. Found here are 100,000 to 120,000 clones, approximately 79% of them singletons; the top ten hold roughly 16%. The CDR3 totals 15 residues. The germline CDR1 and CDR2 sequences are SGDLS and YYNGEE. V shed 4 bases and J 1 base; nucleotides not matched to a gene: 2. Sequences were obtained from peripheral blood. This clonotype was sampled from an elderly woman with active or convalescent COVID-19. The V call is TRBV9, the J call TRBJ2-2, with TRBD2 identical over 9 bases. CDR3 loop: CASSRLAENTGELFF. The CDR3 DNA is TGTGCCAGCAGCCGACTAGCGGAGAACACCGGGGAGCTGTTTTTT. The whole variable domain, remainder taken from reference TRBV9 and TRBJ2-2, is DSGVTQTPKHLITATGQRVTLRCSPRSGDLSVYWYQQSLDQGLQFLIQYYNGEERAKGNILERFSAQQFPDLHSELNLSSLELGDSALYFCASSRLAENTGELFFGEGSRLTVL.